This TCR beta chain was found in a study of T cells in Graves' hyperthyroidism and ophthalmopathy. Study as a whole: Before treatment of any kind, peripheral blood was taken at initial diagnosis. Study-level findings and limits: Ophthalmopathy could be told apart from stable hyperthyroidism with a 13 V-J model.

Diagnosing involved the use of clinical symptoms, serum thyroxine and TRAb, thyroid ultrasound and orbital computed tomography. About this clonotype itself: Its antigen remains unidentified.

Template material for amplifying TCR beta CDR3 regions consisted of RNA transcripts. With the HTBI primer set, the TCR CDR3 went through a first round of RT-PCR. Each CDR3 protein is one row after TCRdb ran MiXCR on the multiplex PCR reads. This sample has some 620,000 distinct CDR3 sequences, with around 15% found just once. This CDR3 contains 13 residues. Between the trimmed V and J ends, which lost 6 bases and 0 bases, there was a span of 6 bases. Germline CDR1 and CDR2: MDHEN and SYDVKM. The chain couples TRBV28 to TRBJ1-5, with D uncertain. The sequencing sample was made of blood. The sequence was obtained from a woman younger than 45 with Graves' hyperthyroidism. The CDR3 nucleotides are TGTGCCAGCAGGGAGGTTAGCAATCAGCCCCAGCATTTT. Its protein product is CASREVSNQPQHF.